In its sample, the clone carrying this T cell receptor beta chain was seen a few times. What it recognizes is unknown. TCRdb reprocessed the 5' RACE reads with MiXCR, giving one entry per CDR3 protein. The sample includes 250,000 to 350,000 distinct CDR3 sequences, over 15% of them seen just once. This entry comes from a study of CD8 T cells in ankylosing spondylitis. The CDR3 extends over 23 amino acids. The V and J ends lost 2 bases and 4 bases, in that order; junction bases with no gene match: 24. Study results and caveats: Disease-associated clones were CD8+ and fairly uncommon in peripheral blood. Disease-linked clones reportedly showed significant enrichment in matched ankylosing spondylitis synovial fluid. In ankylosing spondylitis blood, a motif of roughly 8 highly homologous TCR beta variants appeared characteristic.

Specimen: blood, either unsorted or a sorted T cell fraction (not recorded which). The origin of this receptor is a male donor with ankylosing spondylitis or in good health (not recorded which). The V call is TRBV7-1, the J call TRBJ2-3, with 13 positions matching TRBD2. TRBV7-1 is given ORF status, its function remaining uncertain. The CDR3 DNA reads TGTGCCAGCAGCTCAAGGTACCGGACAGCCGGAACTAGCGGGGGGGCGCCGTCAGATACGCAGTATTTT. Residues: CASSSRYRTAGTSGGAPSDTQYF.